This TCR beta chain was found in a study of T cells in women clearing cervical HPV infection. About the research overall: Controls gave blood once infection was undetectable; cases at lesion identification.

As regards this clone: Its antigen remains unidentified. The CDR3 goes on 3 residues after the read ends, and that part is filled in from the germline J gene.

CDR1 and CDR2 from the germline V gene are LNHDA and SQIVND (reference sequence). CDR3 size: 15 residues. General study points: A classifier using richness and V gene abundances reached an AUC of roughly 0.83.

Sequenced by immunoSEQ multiplex PCR; TCRdb stores in-frame clones only, minus some. Its clone listing holds more than 20,000 clones. This chain joins TRBV19 and TRBJ2-3, with 10 bases matching TRBD1. The receptor's source is a woman between 18 and 70 years old with a cervical HPV16 infection that either progressed to CIN3+ or cleared (not recorded which). The specimen sequenced was blood buffy coat. CDR3 DNA, as far as it was read: TGTGCCAGTAGTACCATGCCGGGACAGGGGCAGACG. Its protein product is CASSTMPGQGQT. The CDR3, in full, reads CASSTMPGQGQTQYF.